This TCR beta chain was retrieved from a study of tissue T cells after allogeneic stem cell transplantation. The study, taken as a whole, reports: Few T cell clones were shared across patients, but motif clusters showed tissue-specific shared signatures. Blood and spleen captured only part of the tissue TCR repertoire. Alloreactivity or antigen specificity of tissue TCRs was not determined; some clones might be host cells.

Remarks on this clone: What it binds is unknown.

This table comes from immunoSEQ multiplex PCR, and its TCRdb copy is limited to in-frame clones, with some not included. The sample yields over 5,000 clones, 69% seen once. Germline V lookup: CDR1 SGHTA, CDR2 FQGNSA. The junction had 10 bases not matched to a gene; V was cut back by 5 bases and J by 2 bases. CDR3 length equals 16 residues. The chain combines TRBV7-2 with TRBJ2-3; 7 nucleotides match TRBD2. This TCR derives from a woman aged 18 to 55 with breast cancer. This specimen was tissue from the stomach, taken at autopsy. CDR3 nucleotides: TGTGCCAGCAGCCGCGGGACTATCGAATACACAGATACGCAGTATTTT. Translation: CASSRGTIEYTDTQYF.